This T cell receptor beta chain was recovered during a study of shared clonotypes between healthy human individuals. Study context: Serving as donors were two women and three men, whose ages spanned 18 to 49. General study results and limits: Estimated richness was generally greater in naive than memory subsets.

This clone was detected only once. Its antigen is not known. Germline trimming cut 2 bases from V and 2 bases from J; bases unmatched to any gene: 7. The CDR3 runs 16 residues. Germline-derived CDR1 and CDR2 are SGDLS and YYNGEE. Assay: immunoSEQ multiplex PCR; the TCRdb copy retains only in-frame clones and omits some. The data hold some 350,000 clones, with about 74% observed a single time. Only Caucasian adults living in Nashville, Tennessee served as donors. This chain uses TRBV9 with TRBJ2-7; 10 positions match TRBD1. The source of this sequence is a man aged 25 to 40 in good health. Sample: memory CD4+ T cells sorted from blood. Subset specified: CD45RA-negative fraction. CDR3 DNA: TGTGCCAGCAGCGTCGGGACAGGGGCCTTCACCTACGAGCAGTACTTC. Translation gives CASSVGTGAFTYEQYF.